The rows below give T cell receptor beta chains drawn from one sample of a study of shared clonotypes between healthy human individuals. Sequencing used immunoSEQ multiplex PCR; TCRdb keeps in-frame clones, though not all of them. The sample comprises 2 million to 2.5 million clones, approximately 93% of which are singletons, and 0.39% rests with the top ten. The specimen was naive CD4+ T cells from PBMCs. The origin of the receptors is a man aged 18 to 30 in good health. Some clones in this sample may be carry-over from other donors' samples. The CDR3 runs from the conserved cysteine through the conserved F or W. The order of the fields is D gene, V gene, J gene, clone size, CDR3 DNA, CDR3 protein. D genes are given only for firm matches. Part of the rows lack a size; the others show once, few, many or a class for expanded clones.

-	TRBV18	TRBJ1-1	once	TGTGCCAGCTCCCAGAGTATACAGGGCCTTGGGTCGAACACTGAAGCTTTCTTT	CASSQSIQGLGSNTEAFF
TRBD1	TRBV6-1	TRBJ1-2	-	TGTGCCAGCAGTAATCCCGGGACAGGGGAATATGGCTACACCTTC	CASSNPGTGEYGYTF
-	TRBV28	TRBJ2-3	-	TGTGCCAGCAGTATAGGGGGGGGAGATACGCAGTATTTT	CASSIGGGDTQYF
-	TRBV9	TRBJ1-1	-	TGTGCCAGCAGCGTAGGCAGGTTCCAAAAGGCTTTCTTT	CASSVGRFQKAFF
-	TRBV4-3	TRBJ2-5	-	TGCGCCAGCAGCCAAGTGTACCGAGAGACCCAGTACTTC	CASSQVYRETQYF
-	TRBV5-6	TRBJ2-5	-	TGTGCCAGCAGCTCCTACGGGTTACAGTACTTC	CASSSYGLQYF
-	TRBV11-3	TRBJ1-1	-	TGTGCCAGCAGCTTAGCGGGGGGAAGTACTGAAGCTTTCTTT	CASSLAGGSTEAFF
-	TRBV28	TRBJ2-1	-	TGTGCCAGCAGCTATCGTGGTGAGCAGTTCTTC	CASSYRGEQFF
-	TRBV5-1	TRBJ2-7	-	TGCGCCAGCAGCCTATCCGGGACCGGAACTACCGAGCAGTACTTC	CASSLSGTGTTEQYF
TRBD1	TRBV6-5	TRBJ1-1	few	TGTGCCAGCAGTTATGGGGACAGGGTCAACACTGAAGCTTTCTTT	CASSYGDRVNTEAFF
-	TRBV2	TRBJ2-3	-	TGTGCCAGCAGTGAACTTTACCCGGATGCAGATACGCAGTATTTT	CASSELYPDADTQYF
TRBD2	TRBV30	TRBJ2-5	-	TGTGCCTGGAGTGCAGGACTAGCGGGAGTATCTCCGAGGGAGACCCAGTACTTC	CAWSAGLAGVSPRETQYF
TRBD1	TRBV19	TRBJ2-1	-	TGTGCCAGTAGTATTACGGGACAGGGGAACAATGAGCAGTTCTTC	CASSITGQGNNEQFF
-	TRBV2	TRBJ1-1	-	TGTGCCAGCAGTTCCACGTGGACGGCGAACACTGAAGCTTTCTTT	CASSSTWTANTEAFF
-	TRBV7-2	TRBJ1-1	-	TGTGCCAGCAGCTTAGATGTTGGTTACACTGAAGCTTTCTTT	CASSLDVGYTEAFF
TRBD2	TRBV5-1	TRBJ2-7	-	TGCGCCAGCAGCTCGCCGACTAGCGGGAGGGCCGAGCAGTACTTC	CASSSPTSGRAEQYF
-	TRBV27	TRBJ2-3	-	TGTGCCAGCAGTTTATCCCTCCTCACAGATACGCAGTATTTT	CASSLSLLTDTQYF
TRBD2	TRBV6-5	TRBJ2-7	-	TGTGCCAGCAGTCCCCCGGGAGGGGTACCCGAGCAGTACTTC	CASSPPGGVPEQYF
-	TRBV18	TRBJ2-5	-	TGTGCCAGCTCACCAGGGGGGACCCAGTACTTC	CASSPGGTQYF
-	TRBV9	TRBJ1-1	-	TGTGCCAGCAGCGTAGATCAGGGCACTGAAGCTTTCTTT	CASSVDQGTEAFF
-	TRBV7-2	TRBJ1-1	-	TGTGCCAGCAGCTTGGGGAGTGGGGCTGTCGTCACTGAAGCTTTCTTT	CASSLGSGAVVTEAFF
TRBD2	TRBV7-2	TRBJ2-3	-	TGTGCCAGCAGCTTATCGATAGCGGGGTCAGATACGCAGTATTTT	CASSLSIAGSDTQYF
TRBD2	TRBV11-2	TRBJ2-2	-	TGTGCCAGCAGCTTAGTTATTAGCGGGAATACCGGGGAGCTGTTTTTT	CASSLVISGNTGELFF
-	TRBV29-1	TRBJ2-1	-	TGCAGCGTTGTGTCCGGTACAGGCGATGAGCAGTTCTTC	CSVVSGTGDEQFF
-	TRBV5-1	TRBJ1-1	few	TGCGCCAGCAGCTTGAGGTTGATAGGTGAAGCTTTCTTT	CASSLRLIGEAFF
TRBD2	TRBV7-2	TRBJ2-1	-	TGTGCCAGCAGCTTATCCGTTCGGACTAGCGGGATCAATGAGCAGTTCTTC	CASSLSVRTSGINEQFF
TRBD1	TRBV27	TRBJ1-2	-	TGTGCCAGCAGCCTAATTAGACAGGGGGGGAACTATGGCTACACCTTC	CASSLIRQGGNYGYTF
TRBD1	TRBV4-1	TRBJ2-4	-	TGCGCCAGCAGCCAAGCGGGACAGGGGGGTGCCAAAAACATTCAGTACTTC	CASSQAGQGGAKNIQYF
TRBD2	TRBV7-9	TRBJ2-7	-	TGTGCCAGCAGCTTAGTGGGCGGGAGGGCCTTTAGCGAGCAGTACTTC	CASSLVGGRAFSEQYF
TRBD1	TRBV2	TRBJ1-1	-	TGTGCCAGCAGAGGGACAGGAGGAAAGACTGAAGCTTTCTTT	CASRGTGGKTEAFF
-	TRBV7-9	TRBJ1-1	-	TGTGCCAGCAGCCGGGGGGTGAACACTGAAGCTTTCTTT	CASSRGVNTEAFF
-	TRBV5-4	TRBJ2-5	-	TGTGCCAGCAGCACCCCGGGGACCCAGTACTTC	CASSTPGTQYF